This entry lists 8 T cell receptor beta chains sequenced from one sample in a study of cytomegalovirus exposure and HLA in healthy donors. The PCR used 60 Vbeta and 13 Jbeta primers. TCRdb's copy holds only in-frame clones and misses some; the assay was immunoSEQ multiplex PCR. The table includes around 200,000 clones, 80% to 90% detected once. Sequencing was performed on PBMCs. These receptors all stem from a girl aged 2 to 10 in good health and CMV-seropositive.

J is TRBJ2-1 and V is TRBV10-3; 7 bases are a match to TRBD2. The germline gives CDR1 ENHRY, CDR2 SYGVKD. The CDR3 has 16 amino acids. V trimming: 2 bases; J trimming: 1 base; junction bases outside the gene matches: 5. The DNA of the CDR3 is TGTGCCATCAGTGAGCTTACTAGCGAGTCCTACAATGAGCAGTTCTTC. Translation gives CAISELTSESYNEQFF.

The V and J genes are TRBV7-8 and TRBJ2-7; TRBD1 aligns across 8 bases. CDR1 and CDR2 from the germline V gene are SGHVS and FQNEAQ. This CDR3 is 13 amino acids long. Trimming cost V 5 bases and J 3 bases; bases outside gene matches: 3. The DNA of the CDR3 is TGTGCCAGCAGCCCAGGACAGGGCTACGAGCAGTACTTC. Amino acid sequence: CASSPGQGYEQYF.

The chain carries TRBV5-1 and TRBJ2-7; TRBD1 aligns across 9 bases. Germline CDR1 SGHRS, CDR2 YFSETQ. V lost 1 base, J lost 2 bases, and 10 bases stayed unmatched. The CDR3 contains 17 residues. The CDR3 here is CASSLHLNDRGAYEQYF. The CDR3 coding sequence is TGCGCCAGCAGCTTGCACCTAAATGACAGGGGGGCCTACGAGCAGTACTTC.

The gene calls are TRBV27 and TRBJ1-1; D gene uncertain. Trimming removed 4 bases from V and 4 bases from J, with 13 bases in between. Looked up from germline, CDR1 is MNHEY and CDR2 is SMNVEV (reference sequence). The CDR3 extends over 14 amino acids. In DNA form, the CDR3 reads TGTGCCAGCAGTTCCGGCAGACTCGGCACTGAAGCTTTCTTT. This gives the protein CASSSGRLGTEAFF.

The CDR3 sequence: CASSVRVGDEKLFF. CDR3 in DNA: TGTGCCAGCAGCGTTAGGGTGGGAGATGAAAAACTGTTTTTT. The chain couples TRBV9 to TRBJ1-4; D is unclear. This CDR3 has 14 amino acids. The germline V and J ends were trimmed by 2 bases and 6 bases, with 11 bases remaining between them. Per germline, CDR1 SGDLS and CDR2 YYNGEE. The full variable domain, rest sourced from reference TRBV9 and TRBJ1-4, is DSGVTQTPKHLITATGQRVTLRCSPRSGDLSVYWYQQSLDQGLQFLIQYYNGEERAKGNILERFSAQQFPDLHSELNLSSLELGDSALYFCASSVRVGDEKLFFGSGTQLSVL.

This clone has only one observation. The rearrangement links TRBV7-3 to TRBJ2-7, with 11 nucleotides matching TRBD1. Germline V gene data show CDR1 as SGHTA and CDR2 as FQGTGA. Trimming cost V 5 bases and J 9 bases; bases outside gene matches: 6. The CDR3 is 13 residues long. The CDR3 region is CASSPHGQGAQYF. The CDR3, as DNA: TGTGCCAGCAGCCCACATGGACAGGGGGCGCAGTACTTC.

This chain joins TRBV25-1 and TRBJ2-5; D possibly corresponds to TRBD1 (6 bases). Germline V gives CDR1 MGHDK, CDR2 SYGVNS. The V end lost 2 bases, the J end lost 3 bases, and 10 bases lay between the germline ends. This CDR3 region has 14 residues. The CDR3 reads CASSENTGKETQYF. CDR3 DNA sequence: TGTGCCAGCAGTGAAAATACAGGGAAAGAGACCCAGTACTTC. Combining the CDR3 with reference TRBV25-1 and TRBJ2-5 gives the whole variable domain EADIYQTPRYLVIGTGKKITLECSQTMGHDKMYWYQQDPGMELHLIHYSYGVNSTEKGDLSSESTVSRIRTEHFPLTLESARPSHTSQYLCASSENTGKETQYFGPGTRLLVL.

This clone was recorded a few times. The chain is built from TRBV30 and TRBJ1-1; TRBD1 is a possible D gene (6 bases). CDR1 is GTSNPN, CDR2 SVGIG, per germline (reference sequence). V was clipped by 0 bases and J by 5 bases, with 10 bases between them. The CDR3 spans 13 residues. The CDR3, as DNA: TGTGCCTGGAGTGTACAAAGGGGGACTGAAGCTTTCTTT. Protein: CAWSVQRGTEAFF.